The sequence of this T cell receptor beta chain was determined in a study of OX40 agonist ivuxolimab in advanced cancers. Study as a whole: Patients receiving dose escalation had hepatocellular carcinoma, melanoma, renal cell or head and neck cancer.

Assay used: immunoSEQ multiplex PCR; TCRdb lists only in-frame clones, some missing. The top ten hold under 25% of the sample, which has about 35,000 clones, about 84% seen once. The CDR3 runs to 17 residues. Systemic immunosuppression or autoimmune disease history was grounds to exclude patients. This chain connects TRBV21-1 to TRBJ1-4. TRBV21-1 is a listed pseudogene. The clonotype originates from an adult with an advanced solid tumor such as melanoma, head and neck, liver or kidney cancer. The sample consisted of CD4+ or CD8+ T cells sorted from blood, taken in a trial of the OX40 agonist ivuxolimab. The CDR3 loop reads CASSKASGGGTNEKLFF. In nucleotides, the CDR3 is TGTGCCAGCAGCAAAGCATCCGGGGGCGGAACTAATGAAAAACTGTTTTTT.